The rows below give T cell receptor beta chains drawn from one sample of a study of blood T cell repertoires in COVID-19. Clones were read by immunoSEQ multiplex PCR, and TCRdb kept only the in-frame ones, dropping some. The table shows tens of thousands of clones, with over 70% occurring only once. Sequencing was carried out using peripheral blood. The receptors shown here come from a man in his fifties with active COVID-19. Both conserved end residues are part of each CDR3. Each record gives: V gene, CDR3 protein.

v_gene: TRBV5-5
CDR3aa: CASTLRGSGNTIYF

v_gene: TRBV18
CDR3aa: CASSRTSGGNEQFF

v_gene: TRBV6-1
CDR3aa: CASSEESTSNSPLHF

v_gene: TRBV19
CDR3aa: CASSINPTSLITEAFF

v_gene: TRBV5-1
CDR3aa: CASSLGQGVDSPLHF

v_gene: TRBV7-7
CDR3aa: CASSLGTDSYEQYF

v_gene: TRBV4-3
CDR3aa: CASSRLGEGLYGYTF

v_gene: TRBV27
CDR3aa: CASSFSAGAGGETQYF

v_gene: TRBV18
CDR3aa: CASSQQGNTEAFF

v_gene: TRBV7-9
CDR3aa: CASSVPGQGSTQYF

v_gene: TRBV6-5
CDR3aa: CASKRQADQPQHF

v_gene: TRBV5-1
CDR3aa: CASSPQGAGNTIYF

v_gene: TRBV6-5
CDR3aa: CASSSHRGVSEAFF

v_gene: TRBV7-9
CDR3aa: CASSRSGQGPLSEYF

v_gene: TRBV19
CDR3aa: CASQGGPNEGKLFF

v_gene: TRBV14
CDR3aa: CASSQAGTTNEKLFF

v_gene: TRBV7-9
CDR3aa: CASSSHWDRGEETQYF

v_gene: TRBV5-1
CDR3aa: CASSLQGSTDTQYF

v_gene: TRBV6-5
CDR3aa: CASGGLGGGELFF

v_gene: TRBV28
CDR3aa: CASSFPGGTEAFF

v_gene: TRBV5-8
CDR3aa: CASRDRVTSGSRYEQFF

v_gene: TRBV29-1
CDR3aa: CSVGGEGQGTGELFF

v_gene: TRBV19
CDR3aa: CASRVPGSSYEQYF

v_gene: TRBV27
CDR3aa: CATAGSTDTQYF

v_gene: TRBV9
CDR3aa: CASSAESGRATDTQYF

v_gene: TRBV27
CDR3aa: CASSLGGVHEQYF

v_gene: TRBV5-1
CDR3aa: CASSPEGRGFETQYF

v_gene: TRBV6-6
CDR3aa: CASRGSRRAGELFF

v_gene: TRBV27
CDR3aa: CASSPIRAGEETQYF

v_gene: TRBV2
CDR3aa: CAGNRGLGEKLFF

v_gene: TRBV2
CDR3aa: CASSKTGVFSGNTIYF

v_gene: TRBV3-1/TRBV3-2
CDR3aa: CASSLTPRASGNTIYF

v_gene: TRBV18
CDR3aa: CASSPQLADTIYF

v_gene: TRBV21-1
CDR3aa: CASSKGYQGRNQPQHF

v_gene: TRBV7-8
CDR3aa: CASSRGTSGSGEQFF

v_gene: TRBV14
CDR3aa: CASSQGLAGGGEQFF

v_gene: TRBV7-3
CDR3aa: CASSSPGEGGELFF

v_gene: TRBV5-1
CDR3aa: CASSLVGQGGGYTF

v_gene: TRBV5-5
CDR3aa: CASSSDREFEKLFF

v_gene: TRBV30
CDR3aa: CAWRRGGYTF

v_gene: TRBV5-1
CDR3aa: CASSLVGLAVFSYEQYF

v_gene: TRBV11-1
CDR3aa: CASSLALAGAGNEQFF

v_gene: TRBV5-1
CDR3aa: CASSLGDRYNEQFF

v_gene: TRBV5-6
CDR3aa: CASSSKTGSSYNSPLHF

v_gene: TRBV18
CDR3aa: CASSPRGLAGGRGTDTQYF

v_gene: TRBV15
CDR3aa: CATSRDPGRAYEQYF

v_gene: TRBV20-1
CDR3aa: CSARPYNEQFF

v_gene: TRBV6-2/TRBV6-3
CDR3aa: CASSLKPRIAGGYTDTQYF

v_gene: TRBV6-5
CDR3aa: CASRGTGENSPLHF